These 24 T cell receptor beta chains were sequenced from one sample in a study of radiotherapy plus CTLA-4 blockade in lung cancer. Data came from immunoSEQ multiplex PCR; TCRdb stores just in-frame clones and leaves some out. The profile shows fewer than 140,000 clones, approximately 81% of them singletons. The starting material was peripheral blood, obtained from a patient treated with radiotherapy plus ipilimumab. These receptors came from a human donor with non-small cell lung cancer that progressed on radiotherapy plus ipilimumab. Some clones in this sample may be carry-over from other donors' samples.

The chain carries TRBV5-1 and TRBJ2-3, with D perhaps being TRBD1 or TRBD2 (5 bases each). The CDR3 runs 15 residues. Per the germline V gene, CDR1 is SGHRS and CDR2 is YFSETQ. Trimming took off 4 bases at V and 1 base at J, with 13 bases between the two ends. The CDR3 is CASSLRDLRTDTQYF. For the CDR3, the DNA is TGCGCCAGCAGCCTCCGGGACCTTCGCACAGATACGCAGTATTTT.

The genes are TRBV5-1 and TRBJ2-7; D gene ambiguous. This CDR3 region has 15 residues. V was trimmed by 1 base and J by 2 bases, leaving 13 bases between them. Germline loops: CDR1 SGHRS, CDR2 YFSETQ. The CDR3 DNA reads TGCGCCAGCAGCTTGTTCTCTTACGGAACCTACGAGCAGTACTTC. Amino acids: CASSLFSYGTYEQYF.

The chain carries TRBV9 and TRBJ2-1; 10 bases map to TRBD2. This CDR3 region has 15 residues. With 0 bases clipped from V and 8 bases from J, the junction kept 5 bases outside the gene matches. Germline V lookup: CDR1 SGDLS, CDR2 YYNGEE. CDR3: CASSVASGGFYEQFF. The CDR3 bases are TGTGCCAGCAGCGTAGCTAGCGGGGGTTTCTATGAGCAGTTCTTC. Together with reference TRBV9 and TRBJ2-1, the CDR3 gives the full variable domain: DSGVTQTPKHLITATGQRVTLRCSPRSGDLSVYWYQQSLDQGLQFLIQYYNGEERAKGNILERFSAQQFPDLHSELNLSSLELGDSALYFCASSVASGGFYEQFFGPGTRLTVL.

J is TRBJ2-5 and V is TRBV7-2; D gene ambiguous. The CDR3 is made up of 12 amino acids. CDR1 SGHTA and CDR2 FQGNSA come from the germline V gene. V was clipped by 5 bases and J by 1 base, with 5 bases between them. The CDR3: CASSEPQETQYF. CDR3 coding DNA: TGTGCCAGCAGCGAACCCCAAGAGACCCAGTACTTC.

This clone was detected only a few times. The CDR3 loop reads CASSQTSPINEQFF. For the CDR3, the DNA is TGTGCCAGCAGCCAAACTAGCCCTATTAATGAGCAGTTCTTC. This chain joins TRBV14 and TRBJ2-1, with a tentative D call TRBD2 (6 bases). Germline V CDR1 and CDR2: SGHDN, FVKESK. The CDR3 loop spans 14 amino acids. Trimming stripped 2 bases from V and 7 bases from J, with 12 bases between. The entire variable domain, with the rest obtained from reference TRBV14 and TRBJ2-1, is as follows: EAGVTQFPSHSVIEKGQTVTLRCDPISGHDNLYWYRRVMGKEIKFLLHFVKESKQDESGMPNNRFLAERTGGTYSTLKVQPAELEDSGVYFCASSQTSPINEQFFGPGTRLTVL.

V is TRBV7-3 and J is TRBJ2-1, with a weak D call TRBD2 (5 bases). Trimming removed 5 bases at V and 6 bases at J, with 11 bases between. This CDR3 region has 13 residues. From germline, CDR1 is SGHTA and CDR2 FQGTGA. The CDR3 region is CASSPTGINEQFF. The CDR3, as DNA: TGTGCCAGCAGCCCGACCGGGATCAATGAGCAGTTCTTC. Complete variable domain (other parts from reference TRBV7-3 and TRBJ2-1): GAGVSQTPSNKVTEKGKYVELRCDPISGHTALYWYRQSLGQGPEFLIYFQGTGAADDSGLPNDRFFAVRPEGSVSTLKIQRTERGDSAVYLCASSPTGINEQFFGPGTRLTVL.

CDR3 coding DNA: TGTGCCAGCAGCACCCACTCTTCACAGGGTAGGAATGAGCAGTTCTTC. This translates into CASSTHSSQGRNEQFF. This chain uses TRBV6-6 with TRBJ2-1; weak D call: TRBD1 (6 bases). Germline loops: CDR1 MNHNY, CDR2 SVGAGI (reference sequence). V dropped 6 bases and J dropped 7 bases, with 22 bases sitting between them. CDR3 size: 16 residues.

This chain links TRBV5-1 with TRBJ2-5; TRBD1 agrees at 7 bases. V was clipped by 4 bases and J by 0 bases; unmatched bases: 6. The CDR3 totals 15 residues. CDR1 and CDR2 (germline): SGHRS, YFSETQ. The CDR3 is CASSPNTGDQETQYF. CDR3 sequence (DNA): TGCGCCAGCAGCCCTAATACAGGGGACCAAGAGACCCAGTACTTC.

The rearrangement links TRBV30 to TRBJ1-2, with D hard to call. The ends were cut back, 0 bases at V and 3 bases at J, with 5 bases in the middle. This CDR3 is 12 amino acids long. CDR1 and CDR2 (germline): GTSNPN, SVGIG (reference sequence). Here the CDR3 reads CAWSVSDYGYTF. Written as DNA, the CDR3 is TGTGCCTGGAGTGTAAGCGACTATGGCTACACCTTC.

The chain couples TRBV6-5 to TRBJ1-2; D uncertain. V dropped 6 bases and J dropped 4 bases, with 12 bases sitting between them. CDR1 and CDR2 (germline): MNHEY, SVGAGI. The CDR3 spans 13 residues. The CDR3 here is CASRRAGGYGYTF. The CDR3 nucleotides are TGTGCCAGCAGGAGGGCGGGTGGCTATGGCTACACCTTC.

DNA of the CDR3: TGTGCCAGCCCCCGGAACGGGGACACTGAAGCTTTCTTT. Translated: CASPRNGDTEAFF. The V and J genes are TRBV6-1 and TRBJ1-1; no definite D call. The germline V gene has CDR1 MNHNS and CDR2 SASEGT. Trimming took off 8 bases at V and 3 bases at J, with 13 bases between the two ends. This CDR3 is 13 amino acids long.

For this clone: One junction end does not reproduce the germline sequence, and a read error may be involved. The V gene is TRBV4-3, the J gene TRBJ2-3; D possibly corresponds to TRBD1 (6 bases). This CDR3 contains 16 residues. Germline V gene sequence: CDR1 LGHNA, CDR2 YSLEER. The DNA of the CDR3 is TGCGCCAGCAGCCAAACCCGGACAGAACCAGCAGATACGCGGTATTTT. Translation gives CASSQTRTEPADTRYF.

The J gene is TRBJ1-1, the V gene TRBV5-1; 8 bases are a match to TRBD1. The CDR3 is 14 amino acids. CDR1 and CDR2 from the germline V gene are SGHRS and YFSETQ. V lost 4 bases, J lost 1 base, and 3 bases stayed unmatched. This CDR3 reads CASSPTGENTEAFF. CDR3 DNA sequence: TGCGCCAGCAGCCCGACAGGGGAGAACACTGAAGCTTTCTTT.

The chain links TRBV7-3 to TRBJ2-3, with 13 bases aligning to TRBD2. Germline V lookup: CDR1 SGHTA, CDR2 FQGTGA. With V trimmed by 4 bases and J by 4 bases, 5 bases remained unmatched. The CDR3 has 16 amino acids. In nucleotides, the CDR3 is TGTGCCAGCAGCTCTCCGGGACTAGCGGGGTCAGATACGCAGTATTTT. It is translated as CASSSPGLAGSDTQYF.

The count of this clone is one. The V gene is TRBV7-2, the J gene TRBJ2-1; 7 positions match TRBD1. J gave up 1 base and V 9 bases, and 3 bases lay outside the gene matches. The CDR3 contains 13 residues. Germline-derived CDR1 and CDR2 are SGHTA and FQGNSA. Here the CDR3 reads CASAQGSYNEQFF. The CDR3 DNA reads TGTGCCAGTGCACAGGGGTCCTACAATGAGCAGTTCTTC. Combining the CDR3 with reference TRBV7-2 and TRBJ2-1 gives the whole variable domain GAGVSQSPSNKVTEKGKDVELRCDPISGHTALYWYRQSLGQGLEFLIYFQGNSAPDKSGLPSDRFSAERTGGSVSTLTIQRTQQEDSAVYLCASAQGSYNEQFFGPGTRLTVL.

V and J are TRBV7-2 and TRBJ2-3; D is ambiguous. Germline lookup yields CDR1 SGHTA and CDR2 FQGNSA. Trimming left V 1 base short and J 1 base short, with 3 bases between. CDR3 length: 13 amino acids. The CDR3 DNA is TGTGCCAGCAGCTTAGAGCGCACAGATACGCAGTATTTT. Translating gives CASSLERTDTQYF.

As to this clone: At the DNA level, this CDR3 is encoded by other sequences in the same sample as well. This chain links TRBV19 with TRBJ1-1; D gene ambiguous. This CDR3 contains 13 residues. In germline, CDR1 is LNHDA, CDR2 SQIVND (reference sequence). V was trimmed by 6 bases and J by 1 base, leaving 9 bases between them. As DNA, the CDR3 is TGTGCCAGTAGAAGAAATAGGAACACTGAAGCTTTCTTT. It is translated as CASRRNRNTEAFF.

The chain uses TRBV5-1 and TRBJ2-1, with D perhaps TRBD2 (6 bases). Germline CDR1 is SGHRS and CDR2 is YFSETQ. The CDR3 totals 14 residues. The V end was cut by 4 bases, the J end by 5 bases, with 13 bases between. The CDR3 DNA follows: TGCGCCAGCAGCCTGCTGGGCGGGGACAATGAGCAGTTCTTC. Its translation is CASSLLGGDNEQFF.

The J gene is TRBJ2-7, the V gene TRBV7-2; TRBD1 might be the D (5 bases). This CDR3 comprises 15 residues. In germline, CDR1 is SGHTA, CDR2 FQGNSA. V lost 3 bases to trimming and J lost 3 bases, with 15 bases between them. In nucleotides, the CDR3 is TGTGCCAGCAGCTTGGGGCAGGGAAGGTACTACGAGCAGTACTTC. It translates to CASSLGQGRYYEQYF.

This rearrangement joins TRBV5-1 to TRBJ2-5, with D perhaps assigned TRBD1 or TRBD2 (5 bases each). Germline CDR1 SGHRS, CDR2 YFSETQ. V was trimmed by 0 bases and J by 0 bases, leaving 12 bases between them. The CDR3 loop spans 16 amino acids. CDR3 sequence (DNA): TGCGCCAGCAGCTTGGCTCCCGGGGCTAACCAAGAGACCCAGTACTTC. Encoded protein: CASSLAPGANQETQYF.

The CDR3 spells CASSLRGAGEKLFF. The CDR3 nucleotides are TGTGCCAGCAGCTTACGGGGGGCGGGTGAAAAACTGTTTTTT. The rearrangement links TRBV7-2 to TRBJ1-4; D might be TRBD1 (6 bases). Trimming stripped 2 bases from V and 7 bases from J, with 11 bases between. Germline values: CDR1 SGHTA, CDR2 FQGNSA. The CDR3 extends over 14 amino acids. The full variable domain, its missing parts supplied by reference TRBV7-2 and TRBJ1-4, is GAGVSQSPSNKVTEKGKDVELRCDPISGHTALYWYRQSLGQGLEFLIYFQGNSAPDKSGLPSDRFSAERTGGSVSTLTIQRTQQEDSAVYLCASSLRGAGEKLFFGSGTQLSVL.

This rearrangement joins TRBV4-3 to TRBJ1-4; D perhaps matches TRBD1 (5 bases). This CDR3 region has 15 residues. Germline V gene data show CDR1 as LGHNA and CDR2 as YSLEER. With 4 bases removed from V and 6 bases from J, the gap between germline ends came to 15 bases. Written as DNA, the CDR3 is TGCGCCAGCAGCCCGGGCCAGGGAATTGATGAAAAACTGTTTTTT. It specifies CASSPGQGIDEKLFF.

The chain carries TRBV6-1 and TRBJ2-7, with D tentatively TRBD1 (6 bases). The CDR3 contains 15 residues. Germline-derived CDR1 and CDR2 are MNHNS and SASEGT. Trimming took 7 bases from V and 1 from J, leaving 17 bases between them. The CDR3 protein is CASNVQGHQSYEQYF. The CDR3 nucleotides are TGTGCCAGCAATGTACAGGGCCACCAATCCTACGAGCAGTACTTC.

This clone was seen just once. The J gene is TRBJ1-2, the V gene TRBV9; no clear D. The CDR3 covers 13 residues. Trimming pared 0 bases from V and 8 bases from J, leaving 11 bases between. Germline CDR1 SGDLS, CDR2 YYNGEE. The CDR3 DNA follows: TGTGCCAGCAGCGTAGTCTCCGGTGGAGGCTACACCTTC. Protein sequence: CASSVVSGGGYTF.